A selection of T cell receptor beta chains follows, all from one sample in a study of blood T cell repertoires in COVID-19. Using immunoSEQ multiplex PCR, the repertoire was profiled, and TCRdb retains in-frame clones only, with some absent. This table has roughly 140,000 clones, about 80% appearing once. Sequencing was carried out using peripheral blood. These receptor sequences come from a human donor in a cohort sampled during active COVID-19. Each CDR3 is given with its conserved first and last residue. D genes are given only for firm matches. Where a row states a size, it is once, few, many or the class of an expanded clone; other rows omit it.

D: TRBD1
V: TRBV4-1
J: TRBJ1-3
size: NA
DNA: TGCGCCAGCAGCCAAGAACAGGGGTACTCTGGAAACACCATATATTTT
CDR3: CASSQEQGYSGNTIYF

D: TRBD1
V: TRBV9
J: TRBJ2-5
size: NA
DNA: TGTGCCAGCAGCTCACGGGACAGGGGAGAGACCCAGTACTTC
CDR3: CASSSRDRGETQYF

D: NA
V: TRBV7-9
J: TRBJ1-3
size: few
DNA: TGTGCCAGCAGCTCGAGCCGGGGAAAGAGGAACACCATATATTTT
CDR3: CASSSSRGKRNTIYF

D: NA
V: TRBV19
J: TRBJ1-2
size: NA
DNA: TGTGCCAGTAGTATACGAACAGAACCTTATTATGGCTACACCTTC
CDR3: CASSIRTEPYYGYTF

D: NA
V: TRBV11-2
J: TRBJ1-5
size: NA
DNA: TGTGCCAGCAGCTCCGTCCGGGGTTCCAATCAGCCCCAGCATTTT
CDR3: CASSSVRGSNQPQHF

D: TRBD1
V: TRBV11-3
J: TRBJ2-7
size: NA
DNA: TGTGCCAGCAGCTTAGGGACAGGGACTCCCTACGAGCAGTACTTC
CDR3: CASSLGTGTPYEQYF

D: NA
V: TRBV11-3
J: TRBJ2-7
size: once
DNA: TGTGCCAGCAGCTTAGATACAAGCGAGCAGTACTTC
CDR3: CASSLDTSEQYF

D: NA
V: TRBV2
J: TRBJ2-5
size: NA
DNA: TGTGCCAGCAGCCGGACAGAACAAGAGACCCAGTACTTC
CDR3: CASSRTEQETQYF

D: TRBD2
V: TRBV5-4
J: TRBJ2-7
size: NA
DNA: TGTGCCAGCAGCTTGGGGCTAGCGGGGACCTACGAGCAGTACTTC
CDR3: CASSLGLAGTYEQYF

D: NA
V: TRBV13
J: TRBJ1-1
size: NA
DNA: TGTGCCAGCAGCTTAAAGGGGGGGCCTGGGGTGAACACTGAAGCTTTCTTT
CDR3: CASSLKGGPGVNTEAFF

D: NA
V: TRBV5-1
J: TRBJ2-3
size: NA
DNA: TGCGCCAGCAGCTTGGACATCCGTGCTAGCACAGATACGCAGTATTTT
CDR3: CASSLDIRASTDTQYF

D: TRBD1
V: TRBV5-1
J: TRBJ2-2
size: few
DNA: TGCGCCAGCAGCCCGGGACAGGGGGCGGCCGGGGAGCTGTTTTTT
CDR3: CASSPGQGAAGELFF

D: NA
V: TRBV5-4
J: TRBJ1-2
size: NA
DNA: TGTGCCAGCAGCTTGGCAGCGGGATTGGGGGGCTACACCTTC
CDR3: CASSLAAGLGGYTF

D: TRBD2
V: TRBV24-1
J: TRBJ2-3
size: NA
DNA: TGTGCCACCAGTGCAGCGGGGCGCACAGATACGCAGTATTTT
CDR3: CATSAAGRTDTQYF

D: NA
V: TRBV14
J: TRBJ1-2
size: NA
DNA: TGTGCCAGCAGACCAGGGGTACCTGGCTACACCTTC
CDR3: CASRPGVPGYTF

D: NA
V: TRBV29-1
J: TRBJ2-4
size: NA
DNA: TGCAGCGTTGTGGTTCAGGGTAGGGGAGCCAAAAACATTCAGTACTTC
CDR3: CSVVVQGRGAKNIQYF

D: TRBD2
V: TRBV6-6
J: TRBJ2-3
size: NA
DNA: TGTGCCAGCAGTACCCCCGGACTAGCAGATACGCAGTATTTT
CDR3: CASSTPGLADTQYF

D: NA
V: TRBV5-1
J: TRBJ1-6
size: NA
DNA: TGCGCCAGCAGCCCCTATGGACAGCCCAACTCACCCCTCCACTTT
CDR3: CASSPYGQPNSPLHF

D: NA
V: TRBV27
J: TRBJ2-7
size: NA
DNA: TGTGCCAGCAGCCTGAAACCAGGCTCAACATACGAGCAGTACTTC
CDR3: CASSLKPGSTYEQYF

D: NA
V: TRBV5-5
J: TRBJ2-1
size: NA
DNA: TGTGCCAGCAGCTCCGGACAGAGCGCAATATACAATGAGCAGTTCTTC
CDR3: CASSSGQSAIYNEQFF

D: NA
V: TRBV3-1/TRBV3-2
J: TRBJ1-1
size: NA
DNA: TGTGCCAGCAGCCAAGATTTCGGGTCGAGAGTACCTGAAGCTTTCTTT
CDR3: CASSQDFGSRVPEAFF

D: NA
V: TRBV10-2
J: TRBJ1-1
size: NA
DNA: TGCGCCAGCAGTGAGTCGACAAGGGAAGCTTTCTTT
CDR3: CASSESTREAFF

D: TRBD1
V: TRBV6-6
J: TRBJ1-5
size: NA
DNA: TGTGCCAGCAGTTACGCGGCAGGGGGCGTTCAGCCCCAGCATTTT
CDR3: CASSYAAGGVQPQHF

D: TRBD1
V: TRBV10-2
J: TRBJ1-2
size: NA
DNA: TGCGCCAGCAGCCCCAAGACAGGGTATGGCTACACCTTC
CDR3: CASSPKTGYGYTF

D: TRBD1
V: TRBV19
J: TRBJ1-3
size: NA
DNA: TGTGCCAGTAGTGCGGGACAGGCATACTCTGGAAACACCATATATTTT
CDR3: CASSAGQAYSGNTIYF

D: NA
V: TRBV6-5
J: TRBJ2-5
size: NA
DNA: TGTGCCACTGGGGAGGACCCAGGGTGGGAGACCCAGTACTTC
CDR3: CATGEDPGWETQYF

D: TRBD1
V: TRBV9
J: TRBJ2-5
size: NA
DNA: TGTGCCAGCAGCGTAGCGGTAGGGGGCATGTCGGAGACCCAGTACTTC
CDR3: CASSVAVGGMSETQYF

D: NA
V: TRBV11-2
J: TRBJ2-3
size: once
DNA: TGTGCCAGCAGCTCCCGACTGTGGGATACGCAGTATTTT
CDR3: CASSSRLWDTQYF

D: NA
V: TRBV4-1
J: TRBJ1-5
size: NA
DNA: TGCGCCAGCAGCCAAGTCGGGGTAGTCGGCAATCAGCCCCAGCATTTT
CDR3: CASSQVGVVGNQPQHF

D: TRBD1
V: TRBV19
J: TRBJ2-3
size: NA
DNA: TGTGCCAGTACCCGCGACAGGGGCTTCACAGATACGCAGTATTTT
CDR3: CASTRDRGFTDTQYF

D: NA
V: TRBV24-1
J: TRBJ1-1
size: NA
DNA: TGTGCCACCAGGCGGTCCCAGGGCGGCGGATCCGAAGCTTTCTTT
CDR3: CATRRSQGGGSEAFF

D: NA
V: TRBV5-1
J: TRBJ1-1
size: NA
DNA: TGCGCCAGCAGCTTGAGACAGCGGAACACTGAAGCTTTCTTT
CDR3: CASSLRQRNTEAFF

D: NA
V: TRBV25-1
J: TRBJ1-1
size: NA
DNA: TGTGCCAGCAGTGAATGGAGGGGAAGACGCACTGAAGCTTTCTTT
CDR3: CASSEWRGRRTEAFF

D: NA
V: TRBV9
J: TRBJ1-2
size: once
DNA: TGTGCCAGCAGCGTAGGCAGTACTAACTATGGCTACACCTTC
CDR3: CASSVGSTNYGYTF

D: TRBD1
V: TRBV7-9
J: TRBJ2-7
size: NA
DNA: TGTGCCAGCAGCTTAAGGGGGACAGACCGTGACGAGCAGTACTTC
CDR3: CASSLRGTDRDEQYF

D: TRBD1
V: TRBV10-3
J: TRBJ2-7
size: NA
DNA: TGTGCCATCAGGGGGGACAGGGGGCTGGTCGAGCAGTACTTC
CDR3: CAIRGDRGLVEQYF

D: NA
V: TRBV6-6
J: TRBJ2-7
size: NA
DNA: TGTGCCAGCCGGGGAGTGCGGGGGCGATCCTACGAGCAGTACTTC
CDR3: CASRGVRGRSYEQYF

D: NA
V: TRBV18
J: TRBJ1-1
size: NA
DNA: TGTGCCAGCTCACCAGCCTACAGGGTCGGGACGAACACTGAAGCTTTCTTT
CDR3: CASSPAYRVGTNTEAFF

D: NA
V: TRBV28
J: TRBJ1-2
size: NA
DNA: TGTGCCAGCAGCTTGGACAGCAGCTATGGCTACACCTTC
CDR3: CASSLDSSYGYTF

D: NA
V: TRBV28
J: TRBJ1-2
size: NA
DNA: TGTGCCAGCAGTTCTCCGGGTCGGGAGGGGAGTGGCTACACCTTC
CDR3: CASSSPGREGSGYTF

D: TRBD2
V: TRBV7-2
J: TRBJ2-3
size: NA
DNA: TGTGCCAGCAGGGCTAGCGGGGGGATATCCGCAGATACGCAGTATTTT
CDR3: CASRASGGISADTQYF

D: TRBD1
V: TRBV7-9
J: TRBJ1-1
size: NA
DNA: TGTGCCAGCAGCCCGAGGACAGGAATGAACACTGAAGCTTTCTTT
CDR3: CASSPRTGMNTEAFF

D: NA
V: TRBV25-1
J: TRBJ1-6
size: once
DNA: TGTGCCAGCAGGGAAACTACACTCTATAATTCACCCCTCCACTTT
CDR3: CASRETTLYNSPLHF

D: TRBD1
V: TRBV7-9
J: TRBJ2-5
size: few
DNA: TGTGCCAGCAGCTTTGGGGACAGGGCACAAGAGACCCAGTACTTC
CDR3: CASSFGDRAQETQYF

D: NA
V: TRBV15
J: TRBJ2-5
size: NA
DNA: TGTGCCACCAGCAGAGGACACCTCCAAGAGACCCAGTACTTC
CDR3: CATSRGHLQETQYF

D: TRBD1
V: TRBV3-1/TRBV3-2
J: TRBJ2-7
size: NA
DNA: TGTGCCAGCAGCCAAGGGCGGGACAGGGGGCTCGAGCAGTACTTC
CDR3: CASSQGRDRGLEQYF

D: TRBD2
V: TRBV12-5
J: TRBJ2-4
size: once
DNA: TGTGCTAGTGCCGCGGGACTAGCGAACGGAAACATTCAGTACTTC
CDR3: CASAAGLANGNIQYF

D: TRBD2
V: TRBV4-2
J: TRBJ2-3
size: NA
DNA: TGTGCCAGCAGCCCCACTAGCGGGGGGGCCACAGATACGCAGTATTTT
CDR3: CASSPTSGGATDTQYF

D: TRBD1
V: TRBV28
J: TRBJ2-5
size: NA
DNA: TGTGCCAGCAGCACTGGGGGGACAGGGGAAGAGACCCAGTACTTC
CDR3: CASSTGGTGEETQYF